This TCR beta chain derives from a study of shared clonotypes between healthy human individuals. This CDR3 has 17 amino acids. V was pared by 4 bases and J by 5 bases, with 11 bases of the junction left unmatched. Germline V gives CDR1 SGHRS, CDR2 YFSETQ. Clones were read by immunoSEQ multiplex PCR, and TCRdb kept only the in-frame ones, dropping some. The sample lists 2,500,000 or so clones, more than 85% occurring once. This clonotype originated in a young man in good health. Some clones in this sample may be carry-over from other donors' samples. The chain carries TRBV5-1 and TRBJ2-2, with 10 bases lining up with TRBD1. The specimen was naive CD4+ T cells from PBMCs. Subset denoted: CD45RA+ positively selected. CDR3 amino acids: CASSRATGGADTGELFF. The DNA of the CDR3 is TGCGCCAGCAGCCGAGCGACAGGGGGCGCGGATACCGGGGAGCTGTTTTTT. The whole variable domain, filled in from reference TRBV5-1 and TRBJ2-2, reads KAGVTQTPRYLIKTRGQQVTLSCSPISGHRSVSWYQQTPGQGLQFLFEYFSETQRNKGNFPGRFSGRQFSNSRSEMNVSTLELGDSALYLCASSRATGGADTGELFFGEGSRLTVL.